Sequencing of this T cell receptor beta chain was carried out in a study of T cells in localized non-small cell lung cancer. Study findings and constraints: In the blood, greater T cell density corresponded to longer overall survival. In uninvolved adjacent lung, T cell clonality reached its highest value, exceeding tumor. Sequencing was restricted to one tumor region; therefore, heterogeneity remains possible. Appearances in adjacent lung were noted for a median around 55 of the top 100 tumor clones.

Only in-frame clones appear in the TCRdb table, and some are missing; sequencing was by immunoSEQ multiplex PCR. The sample shows 26,000 or so clones, 70% to 90% of them seen only once. About this clone itself: What it binds is not known.

This clonotype was sampled from a woman aged 18-49 years with stage I lung adenocarcinoma. Sample: peripheral blood, taken before any cancer treatment.

CDR3 DNA sequence: TGTGCCACCCGACGGACTAGCGGGAGTGATGAGCAGTTCTTC. It translates to CATRRTSGSDEQFF. The rearrangement links TRBV28 to TRBJ2-1; 13 nucleotides line up with TRBD2. This CDR3 region has 14 residues. Germline V lookup: CDR1 MDHEN, CDR2 SYDVKM. V was clipped by 10 bases and J by 8 bases; unmatched bases: 8.